The 3 T cell receptor beta chains in this list originate from one sample, sequenced in a study of blood T cells in healthy people across ages. Then a second PCR, running about 6 to 12 cycles, was carried out with a sample-barcoded 5' primer and a J-beta primer mix. MiXCR was run by TCRdb on the 5' RACE reads, yielding one entry per CDR3 protein. The sample yields around 800,000 distinct CDR3 sequences, roughly 26% seen once. A further study also used this sample, focusing on T cells of mothers and their children.

Sample: blood. All receptors derive from a boy between 5 and 17 years old in good health.

V is TRBV5-1 and J is TRBJ2-7; D may be TRBD1 (6 bases). The CDR3 is 12 amino acids. Trimming removed 3 bases from V and 6 bases from J, with 10 bases in between. Germline V gene sequence: CDR1 SGHRS, CDR2 YFSETQ. The CDR3 DNA is TGCGCCAGCAGCTCAGACAGGTCCGAGCAGTACTTC. Residues: CASSSDRSEQYF.

This rearrangement joins TRBV20-1 to TRBJ2-5; 10 nucleotides align to TRBD1. The J call could be wrong; TRBJ2-7 is a better fit for the DNA end. The CDR3 covers 15 residues. Germline CDR1 reads DFQATT; CDR2 reads SNEGSKA (reference sequence). The CDR3 sequence is CSATRRQGAAYEQYF. The CDR3, as DNA: TGCAGTGCTACTCGGAGACAGGGGGCTGCCTACGAGCAGTACTTC.

This chain links TRBV7-9 with TRBJ1-1; unclear D gene. The CDR3 spans 13 residues. Between the trimmed V and J ends, which lost 0 bases and 8 bases, there was a span of 10 bases. The V gene's germline CDR1 is SEHNR and CDR2 FQNEAQ (reference sequence). This CDR3 reads CASSLARPQEAFF. In DNA, the CDR3 is TGTGCCAGCAGCTTAGCGAGGCCACAAGAAGCTTTCTTT.